This is a list of T cell receptor beta chains from one sample in a study of beta chain features in type 1 diabetes. Using immunoSEQ multiplex PCR, the repertoire was profiled, and TCRdb retains in-frame clones only, with some absent. The sample holds 140,000 to 150,000 clones; around 51% are singletons and the top ten take roughly 0.43%. The sample consisted of Tregs from blood. The receptors derive from a man between 18 and 35 years old in good health. CDR3s include the opening cysteine and the closing phenylalanine or tryptophan. D genes are given only for firm matches. Size values are once, few and many counts, or a class for expanded clones, and some rows have none.

CDR3 | DNA | V | size | D | J
CASSVRTGGMGGYTF | TGTGCCAGCAGCGTTCGGACAGGAGGGATGGGGGGCTACACCTTC | TRBV9 | . | TRBD1 | TRBJ1-2
CASSLSRVGGYTF | TGTGCCAGCAGCCTTTCGAGGGTAGGTGGCTACACCTTC | TRBV5-6 | . | . | TRBJ1-2
CAWIRGTEAFF | TGTGCCTGGATACGGGGCACTGAAGCTTTCTTT | TRBV30 | few | . | TRBJ1-1
CASSLRESGTAYEQYF | TGCGCCAGCAGCTTGAGGGAATCCGGGACAGCGTACGAGCAGTACTTC | TRBV5-1 | . | TRBD1 | TRBJ2-7
CSVNGVGRSFNTYEQYF | TGCAGCGTCAACGGGGTAGGAAGGTCGTTCAATACCTACGAGCAGTACTTC | TRBV29-1 | few | . | TRBJ2-7
CASSADSQLYEQYF | TGTGCCAGCAGCGCCGACAGCCAACTCTACGAGCAGTACTTC | TRBV9 | . | . | TRBJ2-7
CASSQGGGGAKNIQYF | TGTGCCAGCAGCCAAGGGGGCGGGGGGGCCAAAAACATTCAGTACTTC | TRBV4-2 | few | TRBD2 | TRBJ2-4
CASSLRGGQGDYEQYF | TGCGCCAGCAGCCTCCGGGGGGGACAGGGGGATTACGAGCAGTACTTC | TRBV4-3 | . | TRBD1 | TRBJ2-7
CASQGPSTDTQYF | TGTGCCAGTCAGGGCCCCAGCACAGATACGCAGTATTTT | TRBV9 | . | . | TRBJ2-3
CASSQRALADMLDTQYF | TGTGCCAGCAGCCAAAGGGCGCTAGCAGATATGCTAGATACGCAGTATTTT | TRBV4-2 | . | . | TRBJ2-3
CASSHVIGENSYEQYF | TGTGCCAGCAGCCATGTCATAGGGGAAAACTCCTACGAGCAGTACTTC | TRBV4-2 | few | . | TRBJ2-7
CASSLEQIQETQYF | TGTGCCAGCAGCTTAGAACAGATCCAAGAGACCCAGTACTTC | TRBV7-2 | . | . | TRBJ2-5
CSGRTPYNEQFF | TGCAGCGGCCGGACACCTTACAATGAGCAGTTCTTC | TRBV29-1 | . | . | TRBJ2-1
CASSSTGPGRAGDTQYF | TGTGCCAGCAGCTCAACAGGCCCCGGGAGGGCTGGAGATACGCAGTATTTT | TRBV9 | . | TRBD2 | TRBJ2-3
CASSRPTVYEQYF | TGTGCCAGCAGCCGCCCCACGGTCTACGAGCAGTACTTC | TRBV11-2 | . | . | TRBJ2-7
CASSIHRGLSNQPQHF | TGTGCCAGTAGTATCCACAGGGGTCTGAGCAATCAGCCCCAGCATTTT | TRBV19 | . | TRBD1 | TRBJ1-5
CSARTGNTEAFF | TGCAGCGCAAGGACAGGAAACACTGAAGCTTTCTTT | TRBV29-1 | . | TRBD1 | TRBJ1-1
CASSFKREQETQYF | TGTGCCAGCAGCTTCAAGAGGGAACAAGAGACCCAGTACTTC | TRBV7-9 | few | . | TRBJ2-5
CASSQYNEQFF | TGCGCCAGCAGCCAATACAATGAGCAGTTCTTC | TRBV5-1 | . | . | TRBJ2-1
CASSFNLRQSSYNSPLHF | TGTGCCAGCAGCTTCAACCTACGACAGAGCTCCTATAATTCACCCCTCCACTTT | TRBV7-2 | . | . | TRBJ1-6
CASSLDATGGVETQYF | TGCGCCAGCAGCTTGGACGCAACAGGGGGCGTGGAGACCCAGTACTTC | TRBV5-1 | . | TRBD1 | TRBJ2-5
CAIAGTIDQPQHF | TGTGCCATCGCCGGGACAATCGATCAGCCCCAGCATTTT | TRBV10-3 | . | . | TRBJ1-5
CASSFPHGYGYTF | TGTGCCAGCAGCTTTCCCCACGGTTATGGCTACACCTTC | TRBV7-2 | . | . | TRBJ1-2
CASSPSAAGGQPQHF | TGTGCCAGCAGCCCAAGCGCGGCAGGGGGCCAGCCCCAGCATTTT | TRBV7-2 | . | TRBD1 | TRBJ1-5
CASSWSYGYTF | TGTGCCAGCAGCTGGAGCTATGGCTACACCTTC | TRBV5-5 | . | . | TRBJ1-2
CASSFRDRAYNEQFF | TGTGCCAGCAGCTTCCGGGACAGGGCCTACAATGAGCAGTTCTTC | TRBV9 | . | TRBD1 | TRBJ2-1
CASSSGGKRTQETQYF | TGTGCCAGCAGCTCCGGGGGGAAGAGGACACAAGAGACCCAGTACTTC | TRBV5-4 | . | TRBD2 | TRBJ2-5
CASSAQGEGGYTF | TGTGCCAGCAGTGCACAGGGGGAAGGGGGCTACACCTTC | TRBV6-6 | . | TRBD1 | TRBJ1-2
CASSSQREQYF | TGTGCCAGCAGTTCCCAACGGGAGCAGTACTTC | TRBV28 | few | . | TRBJ2-7
CASSYTGVDGYTF | TGTGCCAGCAGTTACACGGGGGTGGATGGCTACACCTTC | TRBV6-5 | few | . | TRBJ1-2
CASSPRGQDYGYTF | TGTGCCAGTAGCCCCAGGGGGCAGGACTATGGCTACACCTTC | TRBV16 | . | TRBD1 | TRBJ1-2
CASSQGSGPDRGQRGYTF | TGCGCCAGCAGCCAAGGGAGCGGCCCCGACAGGGGGCAGCGAGGCTACACCTTC | TRBV4-1 | few | TRBD1 | TRBJ1-2
CSVTSGTGVNQPQHF | TGCAGCGTGACCTCCGGGACAGGGGTCAATCAGCCCCAGCATTTT | TRBV29-1 | . | TRBD1 | TRBJ1-5
CASSKDRVRHEQYF | TGTGCCAGTAGCAAGGACAGGGTCAGGCACGAGCAGTACTTC | TRBV19 | . | TRBD1 | TRBJ2-7
CASSRRTGTGIPQTQYF | TGTGCCAGTAGTCGACGAACCGGGACAGGAATACCCCAGACCCAGTACTTC | TRBV19 | . | TRBD1 | TRBJ2-5
CASSPGQGGDEQYF | TGTGCCAGCAGCCCCGGACAGGGCGGCGACGAGCAGTACTTC | TRBV5-4 | few | TRBD1 | TRBJ2-7